These T cell receptor beta chains were read from a single sample in a study of T cells in Graves' hyperthyroidism and ophthalmopathy. A single record per CDR3 protein comes from TCRdb applying MiXCR to the multiplex PCR reads. The sample carries 400,000 to 550,000 distinct CDR3 sequences, around 15% recorded once. The sample comprised blood. Every receptor here comes from a woman between 18 and 29 years old with Graves' hyperthyroidism. The CDR3 runs from the conserved cysteine through the conserved F or W. Each record gives: clone size, V gene, J gene, D gene, CDR3 protein, CDR3 DNA. A D gene is named only where the DNA matches it firmly. Some rows have no size entry. The others give once, few or many, or a class for an expanded clone.

many,TRBV19,TRBJ2-1,-,CASSIQHNSYNEQFF,TGTGCCAGTAGTATCCAGCATAACTCCTACAATGAGCAGTTCTTC
many,TRBV6-6,TRBJ2-1,-,CASSYSSSRNEQFF,TGTGCCAGCAGTTACTCGAGTAGTCGCAATGAGCAGTTCTTC
-,TRBV10-3,TRBJ2-1,-,CAIRRERDNEQFF,TGTGCCATCAGACGAGAGCGTGACAATGAGCAGTTCTTC
-,TRBV6-1,TRBJ2-7,TRBD2,CASFGGGSSGSYEQYF,TGTGCCAGCTTTGGGGGGGGGTCTAGCGGTTCCTACGAGCAGTACTTC
-,TRBV6-1,TRBJ2-2,TRBD2,CASISGKNTGELFF,TGTGCCAGCATTAGCGGGAAGAACACCGGGGAGCTGTTTTTT
many,TRBV12-3/TRBV12-4,TRBJ2-1,-,CASSFGSRGREDEQFF,TGTGCCAGCAGTTTCGGAAGCCGGGGTCGCGAGGATGAGCAGTTCTTC
-,TRBV20-1,TRBJ1-2,-,CSAKLTSNYGYTF,TGCAGTGCTAAGCTCACCTCTAACTATGGCTACACCTTC
many,TRBV12-3/TRBV12-4,TRBJ1-2,TRBD1,CASSLPDRGVWGYTF,TGTGCCAGCAGTTTACCGGACAGGGGCGTCTGGGGCTACACCTTC
many,TRBV12-3/TRBV12-4,TRBJ2-1,-,CASSLATTNEQFF,TGTGCCAGCAGTTTAGCGACTACCAATGAGCAGTTCTTC
-,TRBV4-1,TRBJ2-1,-,CASSQDGRRGYEQFF,TGCGCCAGCAGCCAAGACGGGCGGAGGGGATATGAGCAGTTCTTC
many,TRBV20-1,TRBJ2-1,-,CSARGRGTYNEQFF,TGCAGTGCTAGGGGAAGGGGGACATACAATGAGCAGTTCTTC
many,TRBV2,TRBJ2-1,TRBD2,CASSGLAGGLGQFF,TGTGCCAGCAGTGGACTAGCGGGAGGGTTGGGGCAGTTCTTC
few,TRBV20-1,TRBJ2-3,TRBD2,CSAGGLTSGGSPSTDTQYF,TGCAGTGCTGGAGGACTGACTAGCGGAGGGAGTCCCAGCACAGATACGCAGTATTTT
few,TRBV5-1,TRBJ2-1,-,CASSLESRSRSRGYNEQFF,TGCGCCAGCAGCTTGGAATCCCGTTCCCGCTCCCGCGGGTACAATGAGCAGTTCTTC
many,TRBV10-3,TRBJ2-4,TRBD1,CAISESSGTAIAKNIQYF,TGTGCCATCAGTGAGTCGTCCGGGACAGCAATAGCCAAAAACATTCAGTACTTC
few,TRBV19,TRBJ2-3,-,CASIGGSTQYF,TGTGCCAGTATTGGAGGATCAACCCAGTATTTT
many,TRBV7-3,TRBJ1-1,-,CASRLRQNTEAFF,TGTGCCAGCAGGCTTCGGCAGAACACTGAAGCTTTCTTT
few,TRBV19,TRBJ2-5,-,CASSIGGGSGLRETQYF,TGTGCCAGTAGTATTGGGGGCGGGAGTGGCTTGAGAGAGACCCAGTACTTC
-,TRBV7-8,TRBJ2-1,-,CASSLAGGREQFF,TGTGCCAGCAGCTTAGCGGGAGGCAGAGAGCAGTTCTTC
many,TRBV30,TRBJ2-2,TRBD1,CAWSRGLTGELFF,TGTGCCTGGAGCAGGGGGCTGACCGGGGAGCTGTTTTTT
many,TRBV28,TRBJ1-4,TRBD1,CASRTGGATGEKLFF,TGTGCCAGCAGGACAGGGGGCGCGACCGGTGAAAAACTGTTTTTT
many,TRBV7-2,TRBJ2-7,-,CASSRTWGAIYEQYF,TGTGCCAGCAGCCGTACCTGGGGGGCCATCTACGAGCAGTACTTC
many,TRBV11-2,TRBJ2-1,TRBD2,CASSSPASGRPYNEQFF,TGTGCCAGCAGCTCCCCTGCGAGCGGGAGGCCCTACAATGAGCAGTTCTTC
many,TRBV6-1,TRBJ1-5,-,CASTGREPQPQHF,TGTGCCAGCACCGGCCGGGAGCCTCAGCCCCAGCATTTT
once,TRBV4-2,TRBJ2-7,TRBD2,CASSQDGAGVYEQYF,TGTGCCAGCAGCCAAGATGGAGCGGGGGTCTACGAGCAGTACTTC
many,TRBV11-1,TRBJ1-1,TRBD1,CASSLEGQYTEAFF,TGTGCCAGCAGCTTAGAGGGACAGTACACTGAAGCTTTCTTT
many,TRBV20-1,TRBJ2-5,-,CSASRGRQEETQYF,TGCAGTGCTAGCCGCGGACGGCAAGAAGAGACCCAGTACTTC
-,TRBV5-1,TRBJ1-4,TRBD1,CASKGQGEGEKLFF,TGCGCCAGCAAAGGACAGGGAGAAGGGGAAAAACTGTTTTTT
many,TRBV5-6,TRBJ2-7,-,CASSLLRAAAYEQYF,TGTGCCAGCAGCTTGCTCCGGGCCGCTGCCTACGAGCAGTACTTC
many,TRBV7-3,TRBJ2-6,-,CASSLAPISSGANVLTF,TGTGCCAGCAGCTTAGCCCCCATAAGCTCTGGGGCCAACGTCCTGACTTTC
-,TRBV9,TRBJ2-3,-,CASSVEGTPTTDTQYF,TGTGCCAGCAGCGTAGAGGGAACCCCAACCACAGATACGCAGTATTTT
few,TRBV19,TRBJ2-2,TRBD1,CASSFGDRVWLDTGELFF,TGTGCCAGTAGTTTCGGAGACAGGGTCTGGTTGGACACCGGGGAGCTGTTTTTT
few,TRBV5-1,TRBJ1-2,TRBD1,CASSLAVKGADGYTF,TGCGCCAGCAGCTTGGCGGTTAAGGGGGCCGATGGCTACACCTTC
-,TRBV30,TRBJ1-6,-,CAWGRGNSPLHF,TGTGCCTGGGGACGGGGAAATTCACCCCTCCACTTT
many,TRBV2,TRBJ1-5,TRBD1,CASSQGTGGNQPQHF,TGTGCCAGCAGCCAAGGGACAGGGGGCAATCAGCCCCAGCATTTT
once,TRBV5-1,TRBJ2-6,-,CASDRDPGSGANVLTF,TGCGCCAGCGACCGGGACCCCGGCTCTGGGGCCAACGTCCTGACTTTC
-,TRBV5-6,TRBJ1-2,TRBD1,CASNPGQEVPGYTF,TGTGCCAGCAACCCGGGACAGGAGGTCCCGGGCTACACCTTC
many,TRBV3-1,TRBJ2-3,TRBD2,CASSQEEAGGGSRLDTQYF,TGTGCCAGCAGCCAAGAGGAAGCGGGAGGTGGGAGTAGGTTGGATACGCAGTATTTT
many,TRBV30,TRBJ1-5,-,CAWSPGHLIANQPQHF,TGTGCCTGGAGCCCGGGACACCTAATAGCGAATCAGCCCCAGCATTTT
few,TRBV20-1,TRBJ2-1,TRBD1,CSAPGGGWYNEQFF,TGCAGTGCTCCAGGGGGCGGGTGGTACAATGAGCAGTTCTTC
once,TRBV28,TRBJ1-1,-,CASTSRPRMSEAFF,TGTGCCAGCACCTCTCGCCCCCGTATGTCTGAAGCTTTCTTT
many,TRBV2,TRBJ1-1,-,CASQYRALNTEAFF,TGTGCCAGCCAATACAGGGCCTTGAACACTGAAGCTTTCTTT
many,TRBV30,TRBJ1-1,TRBD1,CARTGGDTEAFF,TGTGCCCGGACAGGGGGGGACACTGAAGCTTTCTTT
-,TRBV5-1,TRBJ1-6,-,CASSLEGGSPLHF,TGCGCCAGCAGCTTGGAAGGGGGTTCACCCCTCCACTTT
few,TRBV30,TRBJ2-1,-,CAWEDSAFNEQFF,TGTGCCTGGGAGGACAGTGCATTCAATGAGCAGTTCTTC
many,TRBV9,TRBJ2-1,TRBD2,CASSQKPGLAQEQFF,TGTGCCAGCAGTCAGAAACCGGGACTAGCTCAAGAGCAGTTCTTC
few,TRBV5-1,TRBJ2-3,-,CASSLEPFSNTDTQYF,TGCGCCAGCAGCTTAGAGCCGTTTTCAAACACAGATACGCAGTATTTT
-,TRBV20-1,TRBJ2-3,-,CSLPDFASTDTQYF,TGCAGTCTCCCCGACTTCGCTAGCACAGATACGCAGTATTTT
many,TRBV6-5,TRBJ1-3,-,CASSYSTSVYSGNTIYF,TGTGCCAGCAGTTACTCGACGAGCGTTTACTCTGGAAACACCATATATTTT
many,TRBV7-3,TRBJ1-1,-,CASSESSGATEAFF,TGTGCCAGCAGCGAGAGTTCAGGGGCCACTGAAGCTTTCTTT